The clone carrying this T cell receptor beta chain was seen a handful of times. This record belongs to a study of blood T cell repertoires in COVID-19. Study-level background: Specimens from acute and convalescent COVID-19 originated in the United States, Italy and Spain. PBMCs, B-cell-depleted T cells, or T cells were the source of the cDNA or gDNA that made up the material.

TCRdb's copy holds only in-frame clones and misses some; the assay was immunoSEQ multiplex PCR. Among fewer than 250,000 clones listed, approximately 90% were seen once. This CDR3 is 17 amino acids long. In germline, CDR1 is SGHTA, CDR2 FQGNSA. The V and J ends lost 5 bases and 6 bases, in that order; junction bases with no gene match: 18. Followed over time, Seattle patients had been enrolled while infection was active. Sequenced: peripheral blood. The chain recombines TRBV7-2 with TRBJ2-5, with 7 bases matching TRBD2. The TCR was taken from a man aged 55 to 69 with COVID-19, enrolled during active disease. This CDR3 reads CASSPRVSGGSGKTQYF. The DNA of the CDR3 is TGTGCCAGCAGCCCTCGGGTCTCGGGCGGGAGCGGGAAGACCCAGTACTTC. The full variable domain, in which reference TRBV7-2 and TRBJ2-5 provide the parts outside the CDR3, is GAGVSQSPSNKVTEKGKDVELRCDPISGHTALYWYRQSLGQGLEFLIYFQGNSAPDKSGLPSDRFSAERTGGSVSTLTIQRTQQEDSAVYLCASSPRVSGGSGKTQYFGPGTRLLVL.